This T cell receptor (beta chain) is from a study of identifying expanded T cells in peripheral blood. General study findings and limits: Variance in clone template counts between roughly two-week samples significantly increased with total template count across all healthy donors. Technical replicates showed roughly 1.2 changed clones; two weeks roughly 18; four weeks 19.

During the collection period, no donor immune events like infections were recorded. Data came from immunoSEQ multiplex PCR; TCRdb stores just in-frame clones and leaves some out. In the table there are more than 80,000 clones, 88% of which are singletons. CDR3 size: 15 residues. Germline CDR1 is GTSNPN and CDR2 is SVGIG (reference sequence). Trimming at V came to 2 bases and at J to 2 bases, leaving 5 bases not matched to a gene. Worth noting for this clone: Its cognate antigen is unknown.

The TCR comes from a person between 18 and 75 years old in good health. This sequence joins TRBV30 and TRBJ1-4, with 7 bases that match TRBD1. The sample comprised blood. CDR3 sequence: CAWSRLQGTNEKLFF. Written as DNA, the CDR3 is TGTGCCTGGAGTCGATTACAGGGGACTAATGAAAAACTGTTTTTT.